The 4 T cell receptor beta chains below all came from one sample that was sequenced in a study of blood T cells in healthy people across ages. For the second PCR, which ran for about 6 to 11 cycles, a sample-barcoded 5' primer and a J-beta primer mix were used. In TCRdb, the 5' RACE reads were re-called with MiXCR into one record per CDR3 protein. The table shows about 1.6 million distinct CDR3 sequences, with roughly 32% occurring only once. The sequenced sample consisted of blood. These receptors were collected from a woman between 25 and 40 years old in good health.

The rearrangement joins TRBV28 to TRBJ1-1, with D perhaps matching TRBD1 (6 bases). Looked up from germline, CDR1 is MDHEN and CDR2 is SYDVKM. This CDR3 contains 16 residues. V lost 2 bases and J 5 bases, leaving 18 bases between the germline ends. This chain's CDR3 is CASSLEPGAGDTEAFF. In DNA form, the CDR3 reads TGTGCCAGCAGTTTAGAGCCCGGGGCAGGGGATACTGAAGCTTTCTTT. The variable domain in full, with the rest retrieved from reference TRBV28 and TRBJ1-1, is DVKVTQSSRYLVKRTGEKVFLECVQDMDHENMFWYRQDPGLGLRLIYFSYDVKMKEKGDIPEGYSVSREKKERFSLILESASTNQTSMYLCASSLEPGAGDTEAFFGQGTRLTVV.

This clonotype has a handful of counts. The chain is built from TRBV5-1 and TRBJ2-1, with TRBD2 identical over 7 bases. From germline, CDR1 is SGHRS and CDR2 YFSETQ. There are 18 residues in the CDR3. Trimming took 3 bases from V and 0 from J; bases not matched to a gene: 12. The CDR3 DNA reads as TGCGCCAGCAGCTCCCTATGGGGGACTAAGAGCTCCTACAATGAGCAGTTCTTC. It codes for CASSSLWGTKSSYNEQFF. Variable domain in full (rest from reference TRBV5-1 and TRBJ2-1): KAGVTQTPRYLIKTRGQQVTLSCSPISGHRSVSWYQQTPGQGLQFLFEYFSETQRNKGNFPGRFSGRQFSNSRSEMNVSTLELGDSALYLCASSSLWGTKSSYNEQFFGPGTRLTVL.

DNA for the CDR3: TGTGCCAGCAGGACGGGACCGGACACTGAAGCTTTCTTT. Its protein product is CASRTGPDTEAFF. The V call is TRBV6-5, the J call TRBJ1-1; D possibly corresponds to TRBD1 (5 bases). This CDR3 has 13 residues. Trimming stripped 6 bases from V and 3 bases from J, with 11 bases between. The germline V gene encodes CDR1 MNHEY and CDR2 SVGAGI.

This clonotype was detected only once. CDR3 amino acids: CSARGRTINYGYTF. The CDR3 DNA reads as TGCAGTGCTAGAGGCCGGACTATTAACTATGGCTACACCTTC. The J gene is TRBJ1-2, the V gene TRBV20-1; D gene unclear. Germline CDR1 and CDR2: DFQATT and SNEGSKA (reference sequence). The CDR3 contains 14 residues. V dropped 1 base and J dropped 1 base, with 10 bases sitting between them.